This T cell receptor beta chain originates from a study of T cells in Graves' hyperthyroidism and ophthalmopathy. Researchers took RNA transcripts and amplified the TCR beta CDR3 regions from them. First-round RT-PCR of the TCR CDR3 relied on the HTBI primer set. Each CDR3 protein is one row after TCRdb ran MiXCR on the multiplex PCR reads. This sample carries more than 75,000 distinct CDR3 sequences, around 52% of them seen once, and the ten largest clones take roughly 26%. This CDR3 has 14 amino acids. Germline V gives CDR1 SQVTM, CDR2 ANQGSEA. J gave up 6 bases and V 4 bases, and 10 bases lay outside the gene matches. Diagnostic assessment was based on clinical symptoms, serum thyroxine and TRAb, thyroid ultrasound and orbital computed tomography.

The J gene is TRBJ2-3, the V gene TRBV29-1; 7 nucleotides agree with TRBD2. The sequencing input was blood. The receptor was derived from a woman aged 40-49 years with Graves' hyperthyroidism. In DNA form, the CDR3 reads TGCAGCGTTGTGGTCGGGAGGAGGTCGGATACGCAGTATTTT. Translated: CSVVVGRRSDTQYF.